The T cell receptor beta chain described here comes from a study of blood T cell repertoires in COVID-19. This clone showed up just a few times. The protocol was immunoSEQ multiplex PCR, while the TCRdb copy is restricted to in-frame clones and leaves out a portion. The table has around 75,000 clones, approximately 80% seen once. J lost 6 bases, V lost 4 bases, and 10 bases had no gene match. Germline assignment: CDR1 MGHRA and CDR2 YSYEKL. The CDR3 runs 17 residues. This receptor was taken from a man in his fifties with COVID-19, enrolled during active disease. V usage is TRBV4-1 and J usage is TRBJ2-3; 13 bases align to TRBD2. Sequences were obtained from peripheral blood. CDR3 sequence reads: CASSRGGLAGVSDTQYF. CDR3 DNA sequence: TGCGCCAGCAGCCGGGGCGGACTAGCGGGAGTGTCCGATACGCAGTATTTT.